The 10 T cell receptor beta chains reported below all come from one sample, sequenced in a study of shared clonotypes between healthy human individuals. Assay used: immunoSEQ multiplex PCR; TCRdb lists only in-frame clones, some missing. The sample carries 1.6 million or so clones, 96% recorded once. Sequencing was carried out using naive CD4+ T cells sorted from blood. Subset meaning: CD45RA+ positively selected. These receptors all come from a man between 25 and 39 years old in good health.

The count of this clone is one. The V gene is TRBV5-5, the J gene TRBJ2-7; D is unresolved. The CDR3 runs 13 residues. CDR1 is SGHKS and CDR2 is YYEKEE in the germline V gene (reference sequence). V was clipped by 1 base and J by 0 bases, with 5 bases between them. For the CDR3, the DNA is TGTGCCAGCAGCTTGTACTACTCCTACGAGCAGTACTTC. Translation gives CASSLYYSYEQYF.

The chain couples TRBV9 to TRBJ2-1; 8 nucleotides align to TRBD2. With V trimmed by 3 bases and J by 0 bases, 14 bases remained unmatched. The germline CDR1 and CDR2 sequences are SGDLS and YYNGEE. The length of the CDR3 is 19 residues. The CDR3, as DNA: TGTGCCAGCAGCGCTTCGCCGGGACTAGGGAGGAGCTCCTACAATGAGCAGTTCTTC. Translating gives CASSASPGLGRSSYNEQFF.

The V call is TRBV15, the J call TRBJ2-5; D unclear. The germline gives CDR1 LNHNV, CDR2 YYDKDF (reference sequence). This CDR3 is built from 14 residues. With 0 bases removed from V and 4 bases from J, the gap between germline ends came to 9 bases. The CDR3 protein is CATSRDNIGETQYF. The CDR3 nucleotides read TGTGCCACCAGCAGAGACAACATAGGAGAGACCCAGTACTTC.

The CDR3 loop is CASSVVGNSNEQFF. CDR3 nucleotide sequence: TGTGCCAGCAGCGTAGTCGGGAACAGCAATGAGCAGTTCTTC. This chain uses TRBV9 with TRBJ2-1; the D gene is possibly TRBD2 (5 bases). The CDR3 sequence is 14 residues long. Germline CDR1 is SGDLS and CDR2 is YYNGEE. Trimming cost V 0 bases and J 6 bases, with 10 bases left between them.

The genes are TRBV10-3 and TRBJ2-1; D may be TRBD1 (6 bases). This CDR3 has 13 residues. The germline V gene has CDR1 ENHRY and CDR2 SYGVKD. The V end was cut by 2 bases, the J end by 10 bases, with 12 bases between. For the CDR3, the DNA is TGTGCCATCAGTGAGCATACAGGGAGCGAGCAGTTCTTC. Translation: CAISEHTGSEQFF.

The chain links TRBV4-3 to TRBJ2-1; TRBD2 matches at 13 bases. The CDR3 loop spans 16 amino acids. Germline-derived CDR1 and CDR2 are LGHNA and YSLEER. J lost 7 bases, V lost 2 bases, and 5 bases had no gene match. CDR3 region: CASSQLLAGGRNEQFF. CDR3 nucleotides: TGCGCCAGCAGCCAATTACTAGCGGGAGGGAGGAATGAGCAGTTCTTC.

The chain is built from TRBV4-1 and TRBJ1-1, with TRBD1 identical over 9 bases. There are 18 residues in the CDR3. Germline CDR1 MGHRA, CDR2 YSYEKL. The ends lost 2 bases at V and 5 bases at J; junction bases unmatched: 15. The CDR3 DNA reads TGCGCCAGCAGCCAACCTACAGGGGGCCGGATTGTGGGAACTGAAGCTTTCTTT. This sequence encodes CASSQPTGGRIVGTEAFF.

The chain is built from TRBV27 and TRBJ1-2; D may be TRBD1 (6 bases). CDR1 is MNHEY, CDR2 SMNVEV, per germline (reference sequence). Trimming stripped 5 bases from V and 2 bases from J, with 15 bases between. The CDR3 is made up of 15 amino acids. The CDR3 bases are TGTGCCAGCAGTGGGAGGGGGGCGGTAAACTATGGCTACACCTTC. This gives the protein CASSGRGAVNYGYTF.

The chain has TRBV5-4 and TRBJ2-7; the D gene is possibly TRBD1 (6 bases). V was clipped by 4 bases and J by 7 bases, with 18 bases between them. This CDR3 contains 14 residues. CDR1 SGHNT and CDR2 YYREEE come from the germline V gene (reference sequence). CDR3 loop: CASSLIWGLEEQYF. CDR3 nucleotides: TGTGCCAGCAGCCTAATTTGGGGGCTGGAAGAGCAGTACTTC.

For the CDR3, the DNA is TGCAGCGTTACGGGACTAGCGGGGGCCACAGATACGCAGTATTTT. As protein: CSVTGLAGATDTQYF. V is TRBV29-1 and J is TRBJ2-3, with 14 bases that match TRBD2. There are 15 residues in the CDR3. Trimming at V came to 5 bases and at J to 2 bases, leaving 3 bases not matched to a gene. Germline CDR1 SQVTM, CDR2 ANQGSEA.